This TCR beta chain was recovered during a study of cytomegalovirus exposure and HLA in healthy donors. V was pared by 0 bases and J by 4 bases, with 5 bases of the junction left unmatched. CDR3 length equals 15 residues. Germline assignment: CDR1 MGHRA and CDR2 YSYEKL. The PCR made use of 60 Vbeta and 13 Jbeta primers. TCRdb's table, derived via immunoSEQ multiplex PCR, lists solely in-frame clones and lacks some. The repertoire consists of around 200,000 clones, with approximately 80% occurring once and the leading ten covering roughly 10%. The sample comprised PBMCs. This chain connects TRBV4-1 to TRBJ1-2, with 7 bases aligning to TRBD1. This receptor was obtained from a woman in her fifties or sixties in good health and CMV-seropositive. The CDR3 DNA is TGCGCCAGCAGCCAAGATGAGACAGGGTTCTATGGCTACACCTTC. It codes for CASSQDETGFYGYTF.